This T cell receptor beta chain was profiled in a study of T cells in Graves' hyperthyroidism and ophthalmopathy (dated by TCRdb to the late 2010s). Study-level background: Peripheral blood was sampled at the time of initial diagnosis, prior to any treatment. Thyroid tissue and blood T-cell repertoires from six Graves' hyperthyroidism patients were also compared in the study. Following sampling, methimazole starting at 30 mg daily was given to hyperthyroidism patients, and high-dose intravenous methylprednisolone was given to ophthalmopathy patients. Prospective prediction of ophthalmopathy was tested in an independent validation cohort consisting of about 19 hyperthyroidism patients and over 15 patients who later progressed to ophthalmopathy. A discovery cohort of about a hundred patients, 43 with Graves' ophthalmopathy and 55 to 65 with stable Graves' hyperthyroidism, was used to find distinguishing TCR V-J signatures. The 75 to 100 discovery patients were randomly split 7:3 into training and test sets. According to the paper, TCR Vbeta CDR3 sequencing was carried out on 135 peripheral blood samples, which came from 40 to 45 ophthalmopathy, fewer than 80 hyperthyroidism and some 17 progressor patients. Here is what the overall study found, with its caveats: During validation, the model predicted progression to ophthalmopathy a median of approximately six months ahead of onset, with around 70% sensitivity and almost 75% specificity. In cross-validation, a model built on a 13 V-J signature told ophthalmopathy apart from stable hyperthyroidism with under 90% sensitivity and about 81% specificity, and in testing the same model reached 80%/75%. Most expanded thyroid clonotypes (frequency above 0.001) were also found in blood, which suggests that blood repertoires may mirror thyroid immune responses. Sample size was not statistically predetermined, and investigators were not blinded to group allocation.

With respect to this clonotype: It has no known antigen specificity. It has no much larger one-base neighbor in the sample; base qualities were not kept.

The TCR beta CDR3 regions were amplified from the RNA transcripts. A first-round RT-PCR of the TCR CDR3 used the HTBI primer set with the Qiagen OneStep RT-PCR kit. A second multiplex PCR round built the libraries, followed by size selection and purification. The libraries were sequenced on an Illumina HiSeq2000 using paired-end 100 bp reads. Concerning the study's data processing: SOAPnuke was used to process the raw data, removing reads that contained adapters or uncalled bases, had a mean Phred below 15, or lacked an exact match to the constant primer or identifier. COPE v1.2.5 was used to merge high-quality paired reads, and clonotypes were defined as unique nucleotide sequences. MiTCR v1.1 was used to align clonotypes to the IMGT TRBV, TRBD and TRBJ reference segments. The analysis was restricted to V-J combinations with a frequency above 0.0001, which together covered roughly 99% of the repertoires. The TCS score was defined as the ratio of F50 (clonal expansion) to E x V (chaos), calculated using BLOSUM62-based TCRdist between CDR3 peptides within each V-J. Welch's t-statistics and random forest reduced fewer than 550 V-J features to around 14, which were used in a naive Bayes classifier (R e1071). TCRdb trimmed public reads at Q25 via fastp, called clones via MiXCR and kept in-frame beta chains. Rows with one shared CDR3 protein collapse into an entry with the most common genes and DNA. The V and J calls come from TCRdb's annotation, not from the publication. For this sample the table gives around 300,000 distinct CDR3 sequences, of which about 13% were detected only once. The ten largest clonotypes hold 34% of the sample.

Ophthalmopathy patients had moderately to severely active disease, with a Clinical Activity Score of 3 or more, a NOSPECS grade of 4 or more, and a disease duration of less than 3 months. Exclusion was applied to patients with uncontrolled infections, other autoimmune diseases, pregnancy or lactation. Diagnoses were established on the basis of clinical symptoms, serum thyroxine and TRAb, thyroid ultrasound, and orbital computed tomography. Ficoll-Paque density gradient centrifugation was used to isolate PBMCs from approximately 11 ml of fresh peripheral blood. Total RNA was extracted using Trizol reagent, and RNA quality was assessed on an Agilent 2100 Bioanalyzer. The source is a woman between 40 and 50 years old with Graves' ophthalmopathy. The source material was blood.

The DNA is as follows: TGCGCCAGCAGCCTCTGGTCCTTGAACACTGAAGCTTTCTTT. Its amino acids are CASSLWSLNTEAFF. Recombination connected TRBV5-1 to TRBJ1-1, with an unclear D gene assignment. V is clipped by 4 bases and J by 0 bases, and the sequence between their germline boundaries is 10 bases long. Including cysteine and phenylalanine, the CDR3 has 14 amino acids. Left in the record is the CDR3 DNA by itself, 42 bases read in frame from the first base. CDR1 and CDR2 (SGHRS, YFSETQ) derive from the germline V gene. Full variable domain (CDR3 extended with the reference TRBV5-1 and TRBJ1-1 proteins): KAGVTQTPRYLIKTRGQQVTLSCSPISGHRSVSWYQQTPGQGLQFLFEYFSETQRNKGNFPGRFSGRQFSNSRSEMNVSTLELGDSALYLCASSLWSLNTEAFFGQGTRLTVV.